These T cell receptor beta chains were read from a single sample in a study of identical twins. One entry per CDR3 protein, called by TCRdb with MiXCR from the 5' RACE reads. The sample includes under 800,000 distinct CDR3 sequences, approximately 22% of them seen just once. This same sample was also taken into another study, of T cells expressing NK-cell markers.

Sequencing was performed on PBMCs. These receptors all come from a woman aged 18-29 years in good health. The CDR3 runs from the conserved cysteine through the conserved F or W. The order of the fields is D gene, clone size, V gene, CDR3 length, J gene, CDR3 DNA, CDR3 protein. D genes are given only for firm matches. A row's size may be missing; if present it is once, few, many or a size class.

D gene: TRBD2; clone size: few; V gene: TRBV4-3; CDR3 length: 18; J gene: TRBJ2-3; CDR3 DNA: TGCGCCAGCAGCGATAAAGTAGCGGGAGGGCATCCCACAGATACGCAGTATTTT; CDR3 protein: CASSDKVAGGHPTDTQYF
D gene: .; clone size: .; V gene: TRBV20-1; CDR3 length: 15; J gene: TRBJ2-1; CDR3 DNA: TGCAGTGCTAATGTCGGAGAGAATTGGGGCAATGAGCAGTTCTTC; CDR3 protein: CSANVGENWGNEQFF
D gene: TRBD1; clone size: .; V gene: TRBV6-1; CDR3 length: 15; J gene: TRBJ2-2; CDR3 DNA: TGTGCCAGCGCGCCGGGACAGGGGTTTTCCGGGGAGCTGTTTTTT; CDR3 protein: CASAPGQGFSGELFF
D gene: .; clone size: .; V gene: TRBV12-3/TRBV12-4; CDR3 length: 12; J gene: TRBJ2-2; CDR3 DNA: TGTGCCAGCCGGGCTAGTGCCGGGGAGCTGTTTTTT; CDR3 protein: CASRASAGELFF
D gene: TRBD1; clone size: .; V gene: TRBV5-1; CDR3 length: 14; J gene: TRBJ2-7; CDR3 DNA: TGCGCCAGCAGCCCCAGACAGGGACCCTACGAGCAGTACTTC; CDR3 protein: CASSPRQGPYEQYF
D gene: TRBD2; clone size: many; V gene: TRBV12-3/TRBV12-4; CDR3 length: 13; J gene: TRBJ2-1; CDR3 DNA: TGTGCCAGCACTAAAGCGAGCGGGAGGTTTAGGGTCTTC; CDR3 protein: CASTKASGRFRVF
D gene: TRBD2; clone size: .; V gene: TRBV3-1; CDR3 length: 16; J gene: TRBJ2-7; CDR3 DNA: TGTGCCAGCAGCCAAGAGTTAACTAGCGGAGACTACGAGCAGTACTTC; CDR3 protein: CASSQELTSGDYEQYF
D gene: TRBD1; clone size: .; V gene: TRBV6-1; CDR3 length: 13; J gene: TRBJ1-5; CDR3 DNA: TGTGCCAGCAGACCGAAAGGGGGCCAGCCCCAGCATTTT; CDR3 protein: CASRPKGGQPQHF
D gene: TRBD2; clone size: .; V gene: TRBV12-3/TRBV12-4; CDR3 length: 16; J gene: TRBJ2-1; CDR3 DNA: TGTGCCAGCAGAAAAATAGCGGGGGGGGTTTTCAATGAGCAGTTCTTC; CDR3 protein: CASRKIAGGVFNEQFF
D gene: .; clone size: .; V gene: TRBV20-1; CDR3 length: 16; J gene: TRBJ2-1; CDR3 DNA: TGCAGTGCTAGTCAAGACGCGGGACAGACCTACAATGAGCAGTTCTTC; CDR3 protein: CSASQDAGQTYNEQFF
D gene: .; clone size: .; V gene: TRBV5-6; CDR3 length: 15; J gene: TRBJ1-5; CDR3 DNA: TGTGCCAGCAGCTTCACTCGGGGGGGCAATCAGCCCCAGCATTTT; CDR3 protein: CASSFTRGGNQPQHF
D gene: TRBD1; clone size: many; V gene: TRBV7-2; CDR3 length: 14; J gene: TRBJ2-3; CDR3 DNA: TGTGCCAGCAGACCCGGGACAGGTTGGGATACGCAGTATTTT; CDR3 protein: CASRPGTGWDTQYF
D gene: TRBD2; clone size: few; V gene: TRBV20-1; CDR3 length: 13; J gene: TRBJ2-1; CDR3 DNA: TGCAGTGCTAGACCCAGACTAGCGGGGGAAGAGTTCTTC; CDR3 protein: CSARPRLAGEEFF
D gene: .; clone size: many; V gene: TRBV5-5; CDR3 length: 11; J gene: TRBJ2-1; CDR3 DNA: TGTGCCAGCAGTCACCGCAATGAGCAGTTCTTC; CDR3 protein: CASSHRNEQFF
D gene: .; clone size: few; V gene: TRBV4-1; CDR3 length: 18; J gene: TRBJ1-6; CDR3 DNA: TGCGCCAGCAGCCAAGGGGTAGGGAGAAGCTCCTATAATTCACCCCTCCACTTT; CDR3 protein: CASSQGVGRSSYNSPLHF
D gene: .; clone size: .; V gene: TRBV20-1; CDR3 length: 13; J gene: TRBJ1-1; CDR3 DNA: TGCAGTGCTAGTCGTAGGGCTAACACTGAAGCTTTCTTT; CDR3 protein: CSASRRANTEAFF
D gene: .; clone size: few; V gene: TRBV20-1; CDR3 length: 14; J gene: TRBJ2-7; CDR3 DNA: TGCAGTGCTAAATTAGCAGAGGCCACCTACGAGCAGTACTTC; CDR3 protein: CSAKLAEATYEQYF
D gene: TRBD1; clone size: .; V gene: TRBV15; CDR3 length: 14; J gene: TRBJ1-1; CDR3 DNA: TGTGCCACCAGCAGAGACCGGACAGGCACTGAAGCTTTCTTT; CDR3 protein: CATSRDRTGTEAFF
D gene: .; clone size: .; V gene: TRBV7-9; CDR3 length: 16; J gene: TRBJ2-7; CDR3 DNA: TGTGCCAGCAGCTGGTACCGGGCTCCTGGGGGCTACGAGCAGTACTTC; CDR3 protein: CASSWYRAPGGYEQYF
D gene: TRBD2; clone size: many; V gene: TRBV20-1; CDR3 length: 15; J gene: TRBJ2-5; CDR3 DNA: TGCAGTGCTACAACGGGCGGGGGGTACGCGGAGACCCAGTACTTC; CDR3 protein: CSATTGGGYAETQYF
D gene: .; clone size: .; V gene: TRBV6-1; CDR3 length: 13; J gene: TRBJ1-1; CDR3 DNA: TGTGCCAGCAGGAAGGACATCGACACTGAAGTTTTCTTT; CDR3 protein: CASRKDIDTEVFF
D gene: TRBD2; clone size: few; V gene: TRBV12-3/TRBV12-4; CDR3 length: 20; J gene: TRBJ2-3; CDR3 DNA: TGTGCCAGCAGTGGTGGTGGAAGAGCGGGACTACGCACTAGCACAGATACGCAGTATTTT; CDR3 protein: CASSGGGRAGLRTSTDTQYF
D gene: TRBD1; clone size: few; V gene: TRBV7-9; CDR3 length: 15; J gene: TRBJ2-2; CDR3 DNA: TGTGCCAGCAGCCAAGACAGGGGAGGCACCGGGGAGCTGTTTTTT; CDR3 protein: CASSQDRGGTGELFF
D gene: .; clone size: few; V gene: TRBV25-1; CDR3 length: 14; J gene: TRBJ1-5; CDR3 DNA: TGTGCCAGCAGTAAATCGGGTAGCAATCAGCCCCAGCATTTT; CDR3 protein: CASSKSGSNQPQHF
D gene: .; clone size: .; V gene: TRBV5-1; CDR3 length: 14; J gene: TRBJ1-2; CDR3 DNA: TGCGCCAGCAGCTCTTCGGCGGTAAACTATGGCTACACCTTC; CDR3 protein: CASSSSAVNYGYTF
D gene: TRBD2; clone size: many; V gene: TRBV7-2; CDR3 length: 14; J gene: TRBJ2-4; CDR3 DNA: TGTGCCAGCAGCTTAGTCGGGGGAGGGGCCATTCAGTACTTC; CDR3 protein: CASSLVGGGAIQYF
D gene: TRBD2; clone size: few; V gene: TRBV3-1; CDR3 length: 16; J gene: TRBJ2-1; CDR3 DNA: TGTGCCAGCAGCCGGGGGGGGAGAGTTCGGACGAATGAGCAGTTCTTC; CDR3 protein: CASSRGGRVRTNEQFF
D gene: .; clone size: many; V gene: TRBV12-3/TRBV12-4; CDR3 length: 14; J gene: TRBJ2-7; CDR3 DNA: TGTGCCAGCAGTCCGCGGGTGTCGTCCCACGAGCAGTACTTC; CDR3 protein: CASSPRVSSHEQYF
D gene: .; clone size: .; V gene: TRBV20-1; CDR3 length: 14; J gene: TRBJ2-7; CDR3 DNA: TGCAGTGCGCGCGTGGGCGGGACTCTCTACGAGCAGTACTTC; CDR3 protein: CSARVGGTLYEQYF
D gene: .; clone size: many; V gene: TRBV10-3; CDR3 length: 12; J gene: TRBJ2-5; CDR3 DNA: TGTGCCATCAGTGAGTCCTTCGAGACCCAGTACTTC; CDR3 protein: CAISESFETQYF
D gene: .; clone size: many; V gene: TRBV7-2; CDR3 length: 14; J gene: TRBJ2-7; CDR3 DNA: TGTGCCAGCAGCTTAAGGGGAGGGGGGAACGAGCAGTACTTC; CDR3 protein: CASSLRGGGNEQYF
D gene: TRBD1; clone size: .; V gene: TRBV5-6; CDR3 length: 15; J gene: TRBJ2-7; CDR3 DNA: TGTGCCAGCAGCGTGACCAGGACAGGGGGCTACGAGCAGTACTTC; CDR3 protein: CASSVTRTGGYEQYF
D gene: TRBD1; clone size: .; V gene: TRBV20-1; CDR3 length: 13; J gene: TRBJ2-7; CDR3 DNA: TGCAGTGCTAGAGTACAGGGGGAAAACGAGCAGTACTTC; CDR3 protein: CSARVQGENEQYF
D gene: .; clone size: few; V gene: TRBV10-3; CDR3 length: 15; J gene: TRBJ2-5; CDR3 DNA: TGTGCCATCAGTGAGCCCCTGGGGGGTTCGGAGACCCAGTACTTC; CDR3 protein: CAISEPLGGSETQYF
D gene: TRBD1; clone size: .; V gene: TRBV29-1; CDR3 length: 13; J gene: TRBJ2-5; CDR3 DNA: TGCAGCGTAGCCGGGACAGGGGTGGAGACCCAGTACTTC; CDR3 protein: CSVAGTGVETQYF
D gene: TRBD2; clone size: few; V gene: TRBV3-1; CDR3 length: 17; J gene: TRBJ2-1; CDR3 DNA: TGTGCCAGCAGCCTAGCGGGAGGGCCTGGGTCCTACAATGAGCAGTTCTTC; CDR3 protein: CASSLAGGPGSYNEQFF
D gene: TRBD1; clone size: many; V gene: TRBV5-1; CDR3 length: 14; J gene: TRBJ2-4; CDR3 DNA: TGCGCCAGCAGCATTGGGACAGGGGAGGACATTCAGTACTTC; CDR3 protein: CASSIGTGEDIQYF
D gene: .; clone size: .; V gene: TRBV9; CDR3 length: 14; J gene: TRBJ1-2; CDR3 DNA: TGTGCCAGCAGCGTAGAGCACAGTCCGTATGGCTACACCTTC; CDR3 protein: CASSVEHSPYGYTF
D gene: TRBD1; clone size: .; V gene: TRBV14; CDR3 length: 14; J gene: TRBJ2-7; CDR3 DNA: TGTGCCAGCAGCCCAGGACAGGTCTCCTACGAGCAGTACTTC; CDR3 protein: CASSPGQVSYEQYF
D gene: .; clone size: .; V gene: TRBV13; CDR3 length: 15; J gene: TRBJ1-1; CDR3 DNA: TGTGCCAGCAGCTTAGAACAGGACATGAACACTGAAGCTTTCTTT; CDR3 protein: CASSLEQDMNTEAFF
D gene: TRBD2; clone size: few; V gene: TRBV5-6; CDR3 length: 20; J gene: TRBJ2-3; CDR3 DNA: TGTGCCAGCAGCCAGGGCGGTGGACTAGCGGGGATGAAATACACAGATACGCAGTATTTT; CDR3 protein: CASSQGGGLAGMKYTDTQYF
D gene: .; clone size: .; V gene: TRBV20-1; CDR3 length: 14; J gene: TRBJ1-6; CDR3 DNA: TGCAGTGCTTGGGGGGCCGGCGGGAGCTCACCCCTCCACTTT; CDR3 protein: CSAWGAGGSSPLHF
D gene: TRBD2; clone size: few; V gene: TRBV29-1; CDR3 length: 17; J gene: TRBJ2-1; CDR3 DNA: TGCAGCGTTGAAGATGGCGCGGGAGTTAAGTCCTACAATGAGCAGTTCTTC; CDR3 protein: CSVEDGAGVKSYNEQFF
D gene: TRBD2; clone size: .; V gene: TRBV5-1; CDR3 length: 15; J gene: TRBJ2-7; CDR3 DNA: TGCGCCAGCAGCTTAGCGGGGGGCCTTTTTTACGAGCAGTACTTC; CDR3 protein: CASSLAGGLFYEQYF
D gene: .; clone size: .; V gene: TRBV7-2; CDR3 length: 15; J gene: TRBJ1-2; CDR3 DNA: TGTGCCAGCAGCTTCGGTGTTCGACCAGAGTCTGGCTACACCTTC; CDR3 protein: CASSFGVRPESGYTF
D gene: TRBD1; clone size: .; V gene: TRBV5-1; CDR3 length: 15; J gene: TRBJ2-4; CDR3 DNA: TGCGCCAGCAGCAAAGACCTCGGACAGGGGAACATTCAGTACTTC; CDR3 protein: CASSKDLGQGNIQYF
D gene: .; clone size: .; V gene: TRBV10-3; CDR3 length: 17; J gene: TRBJ2-4; CDR3 DNA: TGTGCCATCAGTGAGTCGGCTCTCCGGTTAGCCAAAAACATTCAGTACTTC; CDR3 protein: CAISESALRLAKNIQYF
D gene: .; clone size: many; V gene: TRBV7-2; CDR3 length: 11; J gene: TRBJ2-5; CDR3 DNA: TGTGCCAGCAGCTTAGTGGAGACCCAGTACTTC; CDR3 protein: CASSLVETQYF
D gene: .; clone size: few; V gene: TRBV12-3/TRBV12-4; CDR3 length: 14; J gene: TRBJ1-5; CDR3 DNA: TGTGCCAGCAGTTTAGCGTTTAGCAATCAGCCCCAGCATTTT; CDR3 protein: CASSLAFSNQPQHF
D gene: .; clone size: many; V gene: TRBV12-3/TRBV12-4; CDR3 length: 13; J gene: TRBJ1-2; CDR3 DNA: TGTGCCAGCAGTTTGGGTACGTTCTATGGCTACACCTTC; CDR3 protein: CASSLGTFYGYTF
D gene: .; clone size: .; V gene: TRBV12-3/TRBV12-4; CDR3 length: 11; J gene: TRBJ2-1; CDR3 DNA: TGTGCCAGCAGTTTAGGGGTGGTGCAGTTCTTC; CDR3 protein: CASSLGVVQFF
D gene: TRBD1; clone size: .; V gene: TRBV12-3/TRBV12-4; CDR3 length: 14; J gene: TRBJ2-5; CDR3 DNA: TGTGCCAGCAGTTGGGGACAGCCCCCCGGGACCCAGTACTTC; CDR3 protein: CASSWGQPPGTQYF
D gene: .; clone size: few; V gene: TRBV20-1; CDR3 length: 10; J gene: TRBJ2-1; CDR3 DNA: TGCAGTGCTGGGCTAGTGGTTGAGTTCTTC; CDR3 protein: CSAGLVVEFF
D gene: TRBD1; clone size: many; V gene: TRBV7-9; CDR3 length: 15; J gene: TRBJ2-2; CDR3 DNA: TGTGCTAGAGACAGGGGCGCTTCGAACACCGGGGAGCTGTTTTTT; CDR3 protein: CARDRGASNTGELFF
D gene: TRBD1; clone size: .; V gene: TRBV6-6; CDR3 length: 13; J gene: TRBJ1-1; CDR3 DNA: TGTGCCAGCAACAACGCCGGGACAGGGGTCGCTTTCTTT; CDR3 protein: CASNNAGTGVAFF
D gene: TRBD1; clone size: .; V gene: TRBV12-3/TRBV12-4; CDR3 length: 14; J gene: TRBJ2-2; CDR3 DNA: TGTGCCAGCAGTCCACAGGGGGCTGGCGGGGAGCTGTTTTTT; CDR3 protein: CASSPQGAGGELFF
D gene: TRBD2; clone size: few; V gene: TRBV3-1; CDR3 length: 15; J gene: TRBJ2-3; CDR3 DNA: TGTGCCAGCAGCCGCGTACTAGCGATCACAGATACGCAGTATTTT; CDR3 protein: CASSRVLAITDTQYF
D gene: .; clone size: few; V gene: TRBV5-1; CDR3 length: 14; J gene: TRBJ2-7; CDR3 DNA: TGCGCCAGCAGCTTGGTAGTCCAGGGAGGAGAGCAGTACTTC; CDR3 protein: CASSLVVQGGEQYF